The present TCR beta chain was sequenced within a study of blood T cell repertoires in COVID-19. At the level of the study: Collection of acute and convalescent COVID-19 samples took place in the United States, Italy and Spain. Nucleic acid was either cDNA or gDNA, and it came from T cells, B-cell-depleted T cells, or PBMCs.

Source study methods: Amplification with reference gene primers provided the estimates of nucleated cell counts. Here immunoSEQ multiplex PCR was the method, and the copy in TCRdb shows in-frame clones only, minus some. V, J and clone size reflect that table, while D and trimming were determined from the DNA. The top ten clones hold about 1.9% of a sample with about 220,000 clones, about 88% of them seen once. A note on this clone: This same CDR3 is encoded by further DNA sequences in the sample.

Sequenced sample: peripheral blood. The TCR originated in a middle-aged man with active or convalescent COVID-19.

CDR3 protein: CASSFGQSYGYTF. The CDR3 DNA follows: TGTGCCAGCAGTTTTGGGCAGTCCTATGGCTACACCTTC. This sequence joins TRBV12-3 or TRBV12-4 and TRBJ1-2; no clear D gene. Trimming cost V 3 bases and J 4 bases, with 9 bases left between them. The CDR3 length is 13 residues.